The TCR beta chain under discussion was sequenced for a study of blood T cell repertoires in COVID-19 (dated by TCRdb to about 2020). With regard to the full study: Samples covering the acute and convalescent phases of COVID-19 were provided by collaborators in the United States, Italy and Spain. A de-identified subject ID, COVID-19 status, age in years and sex were almost always included in the sample metadata. The material from the prospective study consisted of cDNA or gDNA derived from T cells, B-cell-depleted T cells, or PBMCs. HLA class I and class II types, where available, came from metadata supplied by the sample provider rather than from assay-based typing. Samples were obtained from the ongoing ImmuneRACE study (first 160 participants) and from 1,254 subjects provided by 6 global collaborators. The repertoires were released in a freely available public database intended as a resource for research on the immune response to SARS-CoV-2. Subjects who had been exposed to COVID-19, were actively infected with it, or had recovered from it provided the deeply sampled blood TCRbeta repertoires that made up the dataset. Results and caveats for the whole study, not just this receptor: The amount of clinical and demographic metadata varied by source and participant and was provided uncurated.

As for this clone: Its antigen is currently not known. No qualities accompany the bases; no much larger clone lies one base away.

The immunoSEQ Assay, a bias-controlled multiplex PCR, was used to amplify TCRbeta CDR3 regions from genomic DNA. Per the authors' processing: The number of nucleated cells in each sample was estimated from the amplification of reference gene primers within the assay. To quantify the absolute abundance of each unique TCRbeta CDR3 rearrangement, sequence reads were collapsed and filtered. For each sample, productive Simpson clonality was calculated by taking the square root of Simpson's diversity index across productive rearrangements. The table comes from immuneACCESS by way of TCRdb, which keeps in-frame sequences with V and J called. Part of the clones is missing from these tables; in studies checked, under half for an unresolved V gene and the rest for unknown reasons. V and J calls and clone size are given by that table; D and trimming were obtained from the DNA. The sample table records hundreds of thousands of clones; around 87% of these occur just once. The ten largest clones represent over 2% of the sample.

Samples from volunteer blood donors who had recovered from COVID-19 were contributed by a second Seattle source. The collaborating institutions used their own protocols to collect whole blood in K2EDTA tubes. For TCRbeta analysis, collaborators shipped samples as frozen whole blood, isolated PBMCs, or DNA extracted from either of those sample types. The sequence came from a woman in her forties or fifties who had recovered from COVID-19. What was sequenced was peripheral blood.

The DNA sequence is given as TGCGCCAGCAGCTTACAGGGCTACGAGCAGTACTTC. Its translation reads: CASSLQGYEQYF. The sequence joins TRBV5-1 to TRBJ2-7; tentative D gene TRBD1, with 6 bases matching. Including cysteine and phenylalanine, the CDR3 has 12 amino acids. Left in the record is the CDR3 DNA by itself, 36 bases read in frame from the first base. Deletion took 2 bases off V and 3 bases off J, with a span of 6 bases between the germline ends. CDR1 and CDR2 (SGHRS, YFSETQ) derive from the germline V gene.